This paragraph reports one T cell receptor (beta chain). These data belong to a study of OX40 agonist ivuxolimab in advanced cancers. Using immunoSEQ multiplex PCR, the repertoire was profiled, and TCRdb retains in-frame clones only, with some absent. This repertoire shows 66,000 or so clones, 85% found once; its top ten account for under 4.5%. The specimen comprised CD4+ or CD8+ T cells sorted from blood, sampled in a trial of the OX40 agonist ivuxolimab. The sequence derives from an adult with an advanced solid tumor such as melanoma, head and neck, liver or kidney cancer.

The CDR3 DNA reads as TGCGCCAGCAGTGACCCTGGGATCGGGACCGGGGAGCTGTTTTTT. Its protein product is CASSDPGIGTGELFF. This rearrangement joins TRBV10-1 to TRBJ2-2; D call uncertain. This CDR3 comprises 15 residues. CDR1 is WNHNN, CDR2 SYGVQD, per germline (reference sequence). V gave up 3 bases and J gave up 5 bases, with 13 bases separating them.